These 19 T cell receptor beta chains came from one sample sequenced in a study of T-cell reconstitution after alpha-beta-depleted transplantation in children. Molecular barcoding with unique molecular identifiers was used for the TCRbeta library. MiXCR, applied by TCRdb to the PCR reads, yields one record per CDR3 protein. Of some 500,000 distinct CDR3 sequences listed, about 18% are singletons. The sample in question was PBMCs from the stem cell graft donor, obtained from the stem cell graft. These receptors came from a human donor who donated a stem cell graft to a child with acute lymphoblastic leukemia.

The sample holds many counts of this clonotype. The V and J genes are TRBV6-2 or TRBV6-3 and TRBJ2-1; D remains ambiguous. Germline lookup yields CDR1 MNHEY and CDR2 SVGEGT. CDR3 size: 13 residues. V was trimmed by 2 bases and J by 4 bases, leaving 6 bases between them. CDR3 residues: CASSYVRYNEQFF. The CDR3 DNA sequence: TGTGCCAGCAGTTACGTTCGGTACAATGAGCAGTTCTTC.

There are a few counts of this clonotype. The chain has TRBV12-3 or TRBV12-4 and TRBJ2-1; D unclear. The CDR3 runs 16 residues. V lost 2 bases and J lost 2, with 13 bases in between. Written as DNA, the CDR3 is TGTGCCAGCAGTTTATCAGTAACGGCCCCCTACAATGAGCAGTTCTTC. Translating it yields CASSLSVTAPYNEQFF.

The rearrangement uses TRBV27 and TRBJ1-2; 8 bases agree with TRBD1. Germline values: CDR1 MNHEY, CDR2 SMNVEV (reference sequence). Unmatched junction bases numbered 11, after V lost 6 bases and J lost 5 bases. The CDR3 covers 15 residues. The CDR3 spells CASRKDRVWGYGYTF. The DNA for the CDR3 is TGTGCCAGCAGAAAGGACAGGGTTTGGGGTTATGGCTACACCTTC.

The table lists this clonotype with many counts. V and J are TRBV5-1 and TRBJ1-2; 7 bases fit TRBD1. J gave up 8 bases and V 4 bases, and 11 bases lay outside the gene matches. Germline assignment: CDR1 SGHRS and CDR2 YFSETQ. The CDR3 is 14 residues long. The CDR3 loop reads CASSVGTARLGYTF. The DNA for the CDR3 is TGCGCCAGCAGCGTCGGGACAGCCCGTCTAGGCTACACCTTC. The full variable domain, its missing parts supplied by reference TRBV5-1 and TRBJ1-2, is KAGVTQTPRYLIKTRGQQVTLSCSPISGHRSVSWYQQTPGQGLQFLFEYFSETQRNKGNFPGRFSGRQFSNSRSEMNVSTLELGDSALYLCASSVGTARLGYTFGSGTRLTVV.

The chain joins TRBV28 to TRBJ2-3, with 12 bases identical to TRBD2. J lost 1 base, V lost 5 bases, and 4 bases had no gene match. CDR3 length: 16 amino acids. The V gene's germline CDR1 is MDHEN and CDR2 SYDVKM. The CDR3 DNA reads as TGTGCCAGCAGTCCCCGGACTAGCGGGGGCACAGATACGCAGTATTTT. Encoded protein: CASSPRTSGGTDTQYF.

This clonotype was seen a few times. At one boundary the junction diverges from the germline segment, which might be a read error. The V gene is TRBV18, the J gene TRBJ2-2, with TRBD2 as a possible D gene (5 bases). Germline CDR1 is KGHSH and CDR2 is LQKENI. The CDR3 spans 15 residues. The CDR3, as DNA: TGTGCCAGCGCACCCAGAGGGTCGAACACCGGGGAGCTGTTTTTT. Translation: CASAPRGSNTGELFF. The full variable domain, in which reference TRBV18 and TRBJ2-2 provide the parts outside the CDR3, is NAGVMQNPRHLVRRRGQEARLRCSPMKGHSHVYWYRQLPEEGLKFMVYLQKENIIDESGMPKERFSAEFPKEGPSILRIQQVVRGDSAAYFCASAPRGSNTGELFFGEGSRLTVL.

The V and J genes are TRBV20-1 and TRBJ1-6; D not certain. The CDR3 covers 16 residues. The germline V gene has CDR1 DFQATT and CDR2 SNEGSKA (reference sequence). The V end was cut by 1 base, the J end by 0 bases, with 10 bases between. The DNA for the CDR3 is TGCAGTGCTAGAGGGGAAGGTAGCTCCTATAATTCACCCCTCCACTTT. Translation gives CSARGEGSSYNSPLHF.

V is TRBV6-1 and J is TRBJ2-3; 14 bases are shared with TRBD2. Trimming took 3 bases from V and 1 from J; bases not matched to a gene: 6. The CDR3 is 18 amino acids. Germline V gene sequence: CDR1 MNHNS, CDR2 SASEGT. This CDR3 reads CASSDDMGLAGGTDTQYF. CDR3 bases: TGTGCCAGCAGTGACGATATGGGACTAGCGGGAGGCACAGATACGCAGTATTTT.

The chain is built from TRBV12-3 or TRBV12-4 and TRBJ2-6; D call uncertain. The V and J ends lost 5 bases and 4 bases respectively, with 9 bases between them. CDR3 length: 14 residues. DNA of the CDR3: TGTGCCAGCAGTGCCAGTATCGGGGCCAACGTCCTGACTTTC. Translating gives CASSASIGANVLTF.

The chain uses TRBV3-1 and TRBJ1-1; D perhaps matches TRBD1 (5 bases). The CDR3 runs to 14 residues. Germline-derived CDR1 and CDR2 are LGHDT and YNNKEL (reference sequence). V was trimmed by 5 bases and J by 4 bases, leaving 14 bases between them. The CDR3 region is CASSAFRAGTEAFF. CDR3 sequence (DNA): TGTGCCAGCAGCGCATTCAGGGCAGGCACTGAAGCTTTCTTT. The full variable domain, in which reference TRBV3-1 and TRBJ1-1 provide the parts outside the CDR3, is DTAVSQTPKYLVTQMGNDKSIKCEQNLGHDTMYWYKQDSKKFLKIMFSYNNKELIINETVPNRFSPKSPDKAHLNLHINSLELGDSAVYFCASSAFRAGTEAFFGQGTRLTVV.

This clonotype was picked up many times. A clone one base away is much larger, so this may be a read error. The chain carries TRBV5-1 and TRBJ1-1; no definite D call. The CDR3 is 13 residues long. CDR1 SGHRS and CDR2 YFSETQ come from the germline V gene. DNA of the CDR3: TGTGCCAGCAGCTTAGCGGTGAACACTGAAGCTTTCTTT. Translated, it gives CASSLAVNTEAFF.

The V gene is TRBV12-3 or TRBV12-4, the J gene TRBJ2-2, with TRBD2 identical over 11 bases. The J segment lost 1 base and the V segment lost 5 bases, leaving 3 bases of the junction unmatched. The CDR3 covers 16 residues. In nucleotides, the CDR3 is TGTGCCAGCAGTACACTAGCGGGGGTGAACACCGGGGAGCTGTTTTTT. It codes for CASSTLAGVNTGELFF.

This clonotype was observed a handful of times. The rearrangement uses TRBV21-1 and TRBJ2-7. TRBV21-1 is a pseudogene segment. The CDR3 is 10 amino acids. The CDR3: CASTTVEQYF. In DNA form, the CDR3 reads TGTGCCAGCACCACGGTCGAGCAGTACTTC.

This chain joins TRBV12-3 or TRBV12-4 and TRBJ2-3; D perhaps matches TRBD2 (5 bases). This CDR3 has 14 residues. Trimming removed 6 bases from V and 8 bases from J, with 18 bases in between. The CDR3 loop is CASSLDYSGATQYF. The CDR3 DNA reads as TGTGCCAGCAGCCTAGACTACAGTGGCGCTACGCAGTATTTT.

The V and J genes are TRBV24-1 and TRBJ2-2; D might be TRBD2 (5 bases). Trimming pared 3 bases from V and 3 bases from J, leaving 16 bases between. From germline, CDR1 is KGHDR and CDR2 SFDVKD. The CDR3 runs to 17 residues. The CDR3 coding sequence is TGTGCCACCAGTGATAAAGGGAATTGGGGAGACACCGGGGAGCTGTTTTTT. This translates into CATSDKGNWGDTGELFF.

This clonotype was detected a few times. CDR3 in DNA: TGTGCCAGCAGTGGGACAGGGGTACTAGCGGGAGCCTACGAGCAGTACTTC. It codes for CASSGTGVLAGAYEQYF. The chain employs TRBV12-3 or TRBV12-4 and TRBJ2-7; tentatively, D is TRBD2 (11 bases). V was shortened by 5 bases and J by 2 bases, with 22 bases between the two germline ends. There are 17 residues in the CDR3.

This chain joins TRBV4-1 and TRBJ2-5; TRBD1 is a possible D gene (6 bases). Germline CDR1 MGHRA, CDR2 YSYEKL. This CDR3 spans 16 amino acids. V was pared by 1 base and J by 1 base, with 13 bases between. The CDR3 is CASSQVLGQLQETQYF. The CDR3 DNA sequence: TGCGCCAGCAGCCAAGTATTAGGACAGCTCCAAGAGACCCAGTACTTC.

The chain joins TRBV30 to TRBJ2-7; no firm D call. The CDR3 sequence is 12 residues long. Germline V CDR1 and CDR2: GTSNPN, SVGIG (reference sequence). V lost 3 bases to trimming and J lost 7 bases, with 13 bases between them. The CDR3 DNA reads TGTGCCTGGAGCCGGGTCTTGTTAGAGCAGTACTTC. This sequence encodes CAWSRVLLEQYF.

This clonotype was observed at least ten times. This rearrangement joins TRBV12-3 or TRBV12-4 to TRBJ1-5; TRBD1 is a possible D gene (6 bases). This CDR3 spans 15 amino acids. V was pared by 2 bases and J by 2 bases, with 10 bases between. The CDR3, as DNA: TGTGCCAGCAGTTTACGGGGGCTTGGCAATCAGCCCCAGCATTTT. This codes for CASSLRGLGNQPQHF.